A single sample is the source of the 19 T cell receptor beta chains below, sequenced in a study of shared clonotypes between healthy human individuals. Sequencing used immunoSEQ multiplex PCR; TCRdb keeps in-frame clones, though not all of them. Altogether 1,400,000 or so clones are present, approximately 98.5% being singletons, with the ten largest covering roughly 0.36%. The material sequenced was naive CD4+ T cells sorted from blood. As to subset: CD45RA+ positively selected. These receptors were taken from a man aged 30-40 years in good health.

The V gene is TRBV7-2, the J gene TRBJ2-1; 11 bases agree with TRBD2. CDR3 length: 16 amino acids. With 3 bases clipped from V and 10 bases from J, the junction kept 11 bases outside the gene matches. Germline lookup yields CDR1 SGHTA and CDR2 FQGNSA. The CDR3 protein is CASSFRLAGSPGEQFF. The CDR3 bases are TGTGCCAGCAGCTTTCGACTAGCGGGGTCTCCGGGGGAGCAGTTCTTC.

CDR3: CASSFLKNTEAFF. The CDR3 DNA reads as TGTGCCAGCAGCTTCCTCAAGAACACTGAAGCTTTCTTT. This chain links TRBV7-2 with TRBJ1-1; D unresolved. Germline loops: CDR1 SGHTA, CDR2 FQGNSA. This CDR3 is built from 13 residues. V lost 3 bases to trimming and J lost 1 base, with 6 bases between them.

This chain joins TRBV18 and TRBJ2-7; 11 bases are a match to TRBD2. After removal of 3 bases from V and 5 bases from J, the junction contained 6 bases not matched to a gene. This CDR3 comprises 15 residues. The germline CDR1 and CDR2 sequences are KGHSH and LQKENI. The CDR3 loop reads CASSPLPGLADEQYF. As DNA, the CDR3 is TGTGCCAGCTCACCTCTACCGGGACTAGCGGACGAGCAGTACTTC.

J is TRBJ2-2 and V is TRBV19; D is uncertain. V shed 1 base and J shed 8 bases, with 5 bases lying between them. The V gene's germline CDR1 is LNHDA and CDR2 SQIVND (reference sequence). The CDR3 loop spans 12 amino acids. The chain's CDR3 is CASSIGFGELFF. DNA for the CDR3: TGTGCCAGTAGTATAGGGTTTGGGGAGCTGTTTTTT.

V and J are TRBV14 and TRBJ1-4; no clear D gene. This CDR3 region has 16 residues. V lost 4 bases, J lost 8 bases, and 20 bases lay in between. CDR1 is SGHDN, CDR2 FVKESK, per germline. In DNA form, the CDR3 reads TGTGCCAGCAGCCGCGGACTCCCCTCAGGAGGCGAAAAACTGTTTTTT. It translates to CASSRGLPSGGEKLFF.

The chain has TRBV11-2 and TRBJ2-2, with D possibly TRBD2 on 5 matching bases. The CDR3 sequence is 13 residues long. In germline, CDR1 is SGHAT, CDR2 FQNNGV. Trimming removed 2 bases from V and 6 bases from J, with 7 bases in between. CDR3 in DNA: TGTGCCAGCAGCTTATTGGAGGCCGGGGAGCTGTTTTTT. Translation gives CASSLLEAGELFF.

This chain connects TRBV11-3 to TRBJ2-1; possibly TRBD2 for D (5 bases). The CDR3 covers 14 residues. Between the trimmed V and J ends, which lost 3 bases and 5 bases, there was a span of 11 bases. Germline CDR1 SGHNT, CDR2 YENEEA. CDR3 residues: CASSLDFRHNEQFF. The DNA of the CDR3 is TGTGCCAGCAGCTTGGACTTCCGCCACAATGAGCAGTTCTTC.

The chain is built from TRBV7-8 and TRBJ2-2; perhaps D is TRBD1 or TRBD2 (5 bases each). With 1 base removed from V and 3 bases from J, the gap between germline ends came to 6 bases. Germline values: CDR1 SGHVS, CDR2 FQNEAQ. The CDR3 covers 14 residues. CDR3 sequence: CASSLVGHTGELFF. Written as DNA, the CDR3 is TGTGCCAGCAGCTTAGTGGGACACACCGGGGAGCTGTTTTTT.

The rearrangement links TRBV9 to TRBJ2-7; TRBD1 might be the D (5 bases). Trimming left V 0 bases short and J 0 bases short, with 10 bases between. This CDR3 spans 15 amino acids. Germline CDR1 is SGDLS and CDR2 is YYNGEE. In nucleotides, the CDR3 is TGTGCCAGCAGCGTAGATGGGGCTAGCTCCTACGAGCAGTACTTC. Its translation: CASSVDGASSYEQYF.

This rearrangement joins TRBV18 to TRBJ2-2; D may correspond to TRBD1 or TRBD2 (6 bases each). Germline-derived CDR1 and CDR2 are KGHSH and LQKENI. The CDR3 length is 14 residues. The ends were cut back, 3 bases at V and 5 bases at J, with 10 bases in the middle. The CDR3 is CASSPTGRTGELFF. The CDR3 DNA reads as TGTGCCAGCTCACCTACAGGGAGGACCGGGGAGCTGTTTTTT.

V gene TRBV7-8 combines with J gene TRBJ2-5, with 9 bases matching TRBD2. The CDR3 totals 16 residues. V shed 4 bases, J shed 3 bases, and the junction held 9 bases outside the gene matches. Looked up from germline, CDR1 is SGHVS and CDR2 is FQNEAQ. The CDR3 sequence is CASSSSSGLAEETQYF. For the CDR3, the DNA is TGTGCCAGCAGCTCCTCTTCGGGACTAGCAGAAGAGACCCAGTACTTC.

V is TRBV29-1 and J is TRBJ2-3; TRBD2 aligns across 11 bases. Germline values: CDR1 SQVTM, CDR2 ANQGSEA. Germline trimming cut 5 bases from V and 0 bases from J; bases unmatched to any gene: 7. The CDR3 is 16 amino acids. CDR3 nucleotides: TGCAGCGTTCGGGGGTGGACTAGCGGGAGCACAGATACGCAGTATTTT. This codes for CSVRGWTSGSTDTQYF.

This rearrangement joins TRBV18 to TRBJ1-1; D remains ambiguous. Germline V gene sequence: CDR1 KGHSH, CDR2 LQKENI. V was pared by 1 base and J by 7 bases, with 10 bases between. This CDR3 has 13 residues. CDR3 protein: CASSPRQRDEAFF. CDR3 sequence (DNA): TGTGCCAGCTCACCACGGCAAAGAGATGAAGCTTTCTTT.

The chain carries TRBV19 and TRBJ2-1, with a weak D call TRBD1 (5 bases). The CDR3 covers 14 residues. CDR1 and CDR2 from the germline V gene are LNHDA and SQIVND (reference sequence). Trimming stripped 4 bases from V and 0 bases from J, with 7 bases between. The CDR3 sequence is CASSTRVSYNEQFF. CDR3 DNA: TGTGCCAGTAGTACCAGGGTCTCCTACAATGAGCAGTTCTTC.

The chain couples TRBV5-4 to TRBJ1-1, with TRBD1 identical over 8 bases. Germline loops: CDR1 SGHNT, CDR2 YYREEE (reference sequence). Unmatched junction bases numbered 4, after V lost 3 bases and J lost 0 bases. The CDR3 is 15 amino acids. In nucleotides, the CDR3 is TGTGCCAGCAGCTCATCAGGGGGCATGAACACTGAAGCTTTCTTT. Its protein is CASSSSGGMNTEAFF.

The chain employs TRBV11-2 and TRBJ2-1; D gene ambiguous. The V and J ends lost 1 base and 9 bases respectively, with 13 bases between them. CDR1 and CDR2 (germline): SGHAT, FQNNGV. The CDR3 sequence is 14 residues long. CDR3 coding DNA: TGTGCCAGCAGCTTAGGATATCGAGATAGTGAGCAGTTCTTC. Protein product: CASSLGYRDSEQFF. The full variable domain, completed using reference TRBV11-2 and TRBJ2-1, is EAGVAQSPRYKIIEKRQSVAFWCNPISGHATLYWYQQILGQGPKLLIQFQNNGVVDDSQLPKDRFSAERLKGVDSTLKIQPAKLEDSAVYLCASSLGYRDSEQFFGPGTRLTVL.

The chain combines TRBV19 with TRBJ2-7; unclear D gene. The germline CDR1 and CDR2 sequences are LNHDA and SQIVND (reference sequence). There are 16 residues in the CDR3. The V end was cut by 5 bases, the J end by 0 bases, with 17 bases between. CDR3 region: CASSPGFGRDSYEQYF. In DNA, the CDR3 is TGTGCCAGTAGTCCCGGATTTGGGCGAGACTCCTACGAGCAGTACTTC.

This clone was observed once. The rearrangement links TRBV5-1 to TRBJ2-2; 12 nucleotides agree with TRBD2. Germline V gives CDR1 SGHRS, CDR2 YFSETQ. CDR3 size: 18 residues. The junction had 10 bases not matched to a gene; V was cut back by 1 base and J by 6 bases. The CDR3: CASSLWLAGGPQAGELFF. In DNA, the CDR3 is TGCGCCAGCAGCTTGTGGCTAGCGGGAGGGCCCCAAGCCGGGGAGCTGTTTTTT.

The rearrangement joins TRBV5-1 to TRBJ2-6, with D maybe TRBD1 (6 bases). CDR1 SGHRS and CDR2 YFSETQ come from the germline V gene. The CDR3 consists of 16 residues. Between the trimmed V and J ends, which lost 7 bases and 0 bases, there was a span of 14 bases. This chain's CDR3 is CASEGVPSSGANVLTF. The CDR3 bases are TGCGCCAGCGAGGGGGTTCCAAGCTCTGGGGCCAACGTCCTGACTTTC.